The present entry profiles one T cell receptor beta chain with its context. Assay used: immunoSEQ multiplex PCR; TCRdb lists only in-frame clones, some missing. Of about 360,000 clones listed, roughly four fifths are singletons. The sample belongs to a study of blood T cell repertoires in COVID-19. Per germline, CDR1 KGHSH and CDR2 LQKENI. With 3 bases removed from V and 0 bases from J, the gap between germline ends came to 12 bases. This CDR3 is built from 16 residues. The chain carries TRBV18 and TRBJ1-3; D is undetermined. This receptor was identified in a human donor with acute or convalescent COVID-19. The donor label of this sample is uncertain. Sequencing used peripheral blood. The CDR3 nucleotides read TGTGCCAGCTCACCGTGGCCAGGATTCTCTGGAAACACCATATATTTT. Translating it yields CASSPWPGFSGNTIYF.